Each of the 30 T cell receptor beta chains below was sequenced from the same sample in a study of OX40 agonist ivuxolimab in advanced cancers. The table came from immunoSEQ multiplex PCR; TCRdb's copy has only in-frame clones and leaves some out. Of about 59,000 clones in the sample, almost 95% were seen once. Here the sequenced sample was CD4+ or CD8+ T cells sorted from blood, taken in a trial of the OX40 agonist ivuxolimab. These receptors were taken from an adult with an advanced solid tumor such as melanoma, head and neck, liver or kidney cancer.

V is TRBV13 and J is TRBJ2-5; possible D gene TRBD2, 6 bases. The CDR3 runs 16 residues. CDR1 and CDR2 (germline): PRHDT, FYEKMQ (reference sequence). Trimming removed 6 bases from V and 5 bases from J, with 22 bases in between. CDR3 sequence reads: CASSPGRLGDLETQYF. The CDR3 nucleotides read TGTGCCAGCAGTCCAGGTCGACTAGGTGATTTGGAGACCCAGTACTTC.

V gene TRBV27 combines with J gene TRBJ2-3, with no clear D. CDR3 length: 10 amino acids. Trimming shortened V by 9 bases and J by 1 base, and 2 bases separated the two germline ends. Germline CDR1 is MNHEY and CDR2 is SMNVEV (reference sequence). This CDR3 reads CARCTDTQYF. In nucleotides, the CDR3 is TGTGCCAGGTGCACAGATACGCAGTATTTT.

V usage is TRBV7-9 and J usage is TRBJ1-5, with unresolved D. V gave up 5 bases and J gave up 0 bases, with 14 bases separating them. Per germline, CDR1 SEHNR and CDR2 FQNEAQ (reference sequence). CDR3 length equals 16 residues. The CDR3 DNA is TGTGCCAGCAGCGTAGAAACAGACGTTAGCAATCAGCCCCAGCATTTT. Protein sequence: CASSVETDVSNQPQHF.

V gene TRBV7-6 combines with J gene TRBJ1-2; the D gene is possibly TRBD1 (5 bases). The CDR3 spans 13 residues. The V gene lost 5 bases and the J gene lost 1 base, with 8 bases spanning the gap. CDR1 and CDR2 from the germline V gene are SGHVS and FNYEAQ. The CDR3 loop is CASSKDSNYGYTF. CDR3 DNA: TGTGCCAGCAGCAAAGACAGTAACTATGGCTACACCTTC.

This clone appeared a single time. The V call is TRBV7-8, the J call TRBJ2-1; weak D call: TRBD2 (5 bases). Germline CDR1 reads SGHVS; CDR2 reads FQNEAQ. This CDR3 comprises 17 residues. Trimming shortened V by 1 base and J by 4 bases, and 17 bases separated the two germline ends. The CDR3 nucleotides read TGTGCCAGCAGCTTAGTTCCCTTAGCGTCCATTTACAATGAGCAGTTCTTC. Its protein is CASSLVPLASIYNEQFF.

This clone occurred once. This chain connects TRBV15 to TRBJ2-7; 7 bases are shared with TRBD1. Germline-derived CDR1 and CDR2 are LNHNV and YYDKDF (reference sequence). CDR3 length: 15 residues. The junction had 12 bases not matched to a gene; V was cut back by 5 bases and J by 5 bases. The CDR3 sequence is CATSFSKGDRDEQYF. CDR3 coding DNA: TGTGCCACCAGCTTCTCTAAGGGCGACAGGGACGAGCAGTACTTC.

This chain joins TRBV27 and TRBJ2-7, with a weak D call TRBD2 (7 bases). This CDR3 comprises 15 residues. Germline-derived CDR1 and CDR2 are MNHEY and SMNVEV (reference sequence). Deletions cut 3 bases from V and 6 bases from J, with 18 bases between. The DNA for the CDR3 is TGTGCCAGCAGTTTGTCGGGGGGCGCAGGAGGCGAGCAGTACTTC. It encodes CASSLSGGAGGEQYF.

CDR3 in DNA: TGTGCCAGCAGCTTGTCCCCAGAATACGACGAGCAGTACTTC. It encodes CASSLSPEYDEQYF. The chain employs TRBV5-4 and TRBJ2-7, with D unresolved. The CDR3 is 14 residues long. Germline loops: CDR1 SGHNT, CDR2 YYREEE (reference sequence). With 1 base removed from V and 5 bases from J, the gap between germline ends came to 13 bases.

This chain uses TRBV4-3 with TRBJ2-7; 7 nucleotides agree with TRBD1. The CDR3 contains 15 residues. The junction had 6 bases not matched to a gene; V was cut back by 4 bases and J by 0 bases. Germline lookup yields CDR1 LGHNA and CDR2 YSLEER. Here the CDR3 reads CASSPNRGRSYEQYF. The CDR3 DNA follows: TGCGCCAGCAGCCCCAACAGGGGCCGCTCCTACGAGCAGTACTTC.

Here the CDR3 DNA reads TGTGCCAGCAGCTGGGGAAAGACTAGCGGGAGTTTTGGGCAGTACAATGAGCAGTTCTTC. It encodes CASSWGKTSGSFGQYNEQFF. The chain couples TRBV5-4 to TRBJ2-1; 12 bases match TRBD2. The length of the CDR3 is 20 residues. Germline V lookup: CDR1 SGHNT, CDR2 YYREEE (reference sequence). V was pared by 3 bases and J by 4 bases, with 17 bases of the junction left unmatched.

Here the CDR3 reads CASSLVDGSSYEQYF. The CDR3 DNA is TGTGCCAGCAGCTTAGTCGACGGGAGCTCCTACGAGCAGTACTTC. The chain has TRBV7-6 and TRBJ2-7; the D gene is possibly TRBD2 (6 bases). V was pared by 1 base and J by 0 bases, with 10 bases between. The CDR3 has 15 amino acids. Germline CDR1 SGHVS, CDR2 FNYEAQ.

There are a few counts of this clone. V is TRBV25-1 and J is TRBJ1-5, with no clear D. CDR1 and CDR2 from the germline V gene are MGHDK and SYGVNS. CDR3 size: 11 residues. V lost 6 bases to trimming and J lost 6 bases, with 6 bases between them. CDR3 loop: CASRAPQPQHF. In DNA, the CDR3 is TGTGCCAGCAGGGCGCCTCAGCCCCAGCATTTT.

This clone has a single count. The V call is TRBV28, the J call TRBJ1-5; tentative D call: TRBD1 (6 bases). The V end lost 5 bases, the J end lost 6 bases, and 11 bases lay between the germline ends. Germline V CDR1 and CDR2: MDHEN, SYDVKM. This CDR3 is built from 13 residues. Here the CDR3 DNA reads TGTGCCAGCAGTACAGGGTTGGGTCAGCCCCAGCATTTT. Amino acid sequence: CASSTGLGQPQHF.

This sequence joins TRBV7-9 and TRBJ1-2; D gene unclear. The CDR3 runs 15 residues. Per the germline V gene, CDR1 is SEHNR and CDR2 is FQNEAQ (reference sequence). V was cut by 5 bases and J by 4 bases, with 17 bases left in between. CDR3 nucleotides: TGTGCCAGCAGCCCCCCCGGCGGCCACCCCTATGGCTACACCTTC. This codes for CASSPPGGHPYGYTF.

The rearrangement links TRBV19 to TRBJ2-7; D perhaps matches TRBD2 (5 bases). The length of the CDR3 is 15 residues. V was pared by 1 base and J by 4 bases, with 14 bases between. CDR1 and CDR2 from the germline V gene are LNHDA and SQIVND (reference sequence). CDR3 coding DNA: TGTGCCAGTAGTATAGCCAGAGGGCCCCTATACGAGCAGTACTTC. This gives the protein CASSIARGPLYEQYF.

The chain has TRBV27 and TRBJ2-1, with 10 bases matching TRBD2. The CDR3 totals 19 residues. The germline gives CDR1 MNHEY, CDR2 SMNVEV (reference sequence). The V and J ends lost 4 bases and 9 bases, in that order; junction bases with no gene match: 21. CDR3 amino acids: CASSSPYHDEREGLGEQFF. The CDR3 DNA follows: TGTGCCAGCAGTTCCCCTTACCACGACGAGCGGGAGGGCCTTGGTGAGCAGTTCTTC.

The chain recombines TRBV10-2 with TRBJ2-1; TRBD1 might be the D (5 bases). V lost 0 bases to trimming and J lost 7 bases, with 10 bases between them. This CDR3 has 14 residues. CDR1 and CDR2 (germline): WSHSY, SAAADI. CDR3 region: CASSESGAGNEQFF. CDR3 DNA sequence: TGCGCCAGCAGTGAGTCTGGGGCAGGGAATGAGCAGTTCTTC.

The DNA for the CDR3 is TGTGCCAGCAGCTTAGAACTAGCAATGATAACGGACACCGGGGAGCTGTTTTTT. Translated: CASSLELAMITDTGELFF. This sequence joins TRBV11-2 and TRBJ2-2; tentative D call: TRBD2 (6 bases). There are 18 residues in the CDR3. In germline, CDR1 is SGHAT, CDR2 FQNNGV. V lost 0 bases, J lost 3 bases, and 17 bases lay in between.

This chain links TRBV6-5 with TRBJ2-7; possible D gene TRBD1, 5 bases. The CDR3 spans 14 residues. The germline gives CDR1 MNHEY, CDR2 SVGAGI. Trimming removed 2 bases from V and 2 bases from J, with 10 bases in between. The DNA of the CDR3 is TGTGCCAGCAGTTACGCTCAGGGTACCTACGAGCAGTACTTC. It translates to CASSYAQGTYEQYF.

This clone was counted once. This chain links TRBV14 with TRBJ2-7, with TRBD2 matching over 13 bases. Looked up from germline, CDR1 is SGHDN and CDR2 is FVKESK. The CDR3 has 13 residues. V lost 10 bases to trimming and J lost 5 bases; unmatched junction nucleotides: 5. In DNA form, the CDR3 reads TGTGCCACCCGGACTAGCGGGAGCGACGAGCAGTACTTC. Amino acids: CATRTSGSDEQYF.

This clone was seen just once. The genes are TRBV27 and TRBJ1-1; 7 positions agree with TRBD1. V lost 5 bases to trimming and J lost 11 bases; unmatched junction nucleotides: 8. The CDR3 is made up of 12 amino acids. Germline CDR1 MNHEY, CDR2 SMNVEV (reference sequence). The CDR3 region is CASSPQGGAAFF. Here the CDR3 DNA reads TGTGCCAGCAGTCCGCAGGGGGGGGCTGCTTTCTTT.

The chain carries TRBV4-1 and TRBJ1-4, with TRBD1 as a possible D gene (5 bases). Per germline, CDR1 MGHRA and CDR2 YSYEKL. The CDR3 is made up of 12 amino acids. Trimming removed 4 bases from V and 8 bases from J, with 8 bases in between. CDR3 coding DNA: TGCGCCAGCAGCCCAGGGTGGGAAAAACTGTTTTTT. Translated: CASSPGWEKLFF.

This chain links TRBV7-3 with TRBJ2-1; 9 nucleotides align to TRBD2. The length of the CDR3 is 15 residues. V gave up 3 bases and J gave up 7 bases; unmatched junction bases: 7. Germline V gives CDR1 SGHTA, CDR2 FQGTGA. The CDR3 is CASSLTSGVGNEQFF. In DNA form, the CDR3 reads TGTGCCAGCAGCTTGACTAGCGGAGTCGGGAATGAGCAGTTCTTC.

This chain uses TRBV27 with TRBJ2-7, with 7 bases fitting TRBD2. The junction had 6 bases not matched to a gene; V was cut back by 3 bases and J by 4 bases. Germline V gene sequence: CDR1 MNHEY, CDR2 SMNVEV (reference sequence). CDR3 length equals 14 residues. CDR3 nucleotide sequence: TGTGCCAGCAGTTTCATGGCGGGAGCTTACGAGCAGTACTTC. Translated, it gives CASSFMAGAYEQYF.

V gene TRBV4-3 combines with J gene TRBJ1-1; TRBD1 aligns across 8 bases. This CDR3 contains 14 residues. The germline gives CDR1 LGHNA, CDR2 YSLEER. V trimming: 3 bases; J trimming: 5 bases; junction bases outside the gene matches: 5. For the CDR3, the DNA is TGCGCCAGCAGCCAGGGACAGGAGTCAACTGAAGCTTTCTTT. Translating it yields CASSQGQESTEAFF.

CDR3 residues: CARNLPYIHGYTF. The DNA for the CDR3 is TGTGCCAGAAACCTACCCTACATCCATGGCTACACCTTC. The chain joins TRBV6-1 to TRBJ1-2; D gene uncertain. The CDR3 length is 13 residues. The germline V gene encodes CDR1 MNHNS and CDR2 SASEGT. V was pared by 9 bases and J by 6 bases, with 17 bases between.

V is TRBV7-9 and J is TRBJ2-1, with TRBD2 as a possible D gene (5 bases). The germline CDR1 and CDR2 sequences are SEHNR and FQNEAQ (reference sequence). The CDR3 contains 12 residues. V was clipped by 3 bases and J by 14 bases, with 14 bases between them. The CDR3 loop reads CASSLGVLAEFF. The CDR3 nucleotides read TGTGCCAGCAGCTTGGGAGTCCTGGCGGAGTTCTTC.

The chain links TRBV29-1 to TRBJ2-1; D is perhaps TRBD1 (5 bases). There are 13 residues in the CDR3. Germline V lookup: CDR1 SQVTM, CDR2 ANQGSEA. V lost 6 bases to trimming and J lost 0 bases, with 9 bases between them. CDR3 in DNA: TGCAGCGTCTATGGGGCCTCCTACAATGAGCAGTTCTTC. This sequence encodes CSVYGASYNEQFF.

J is TRBJ2-7 and V is TRBV7-9, with 12 bases fitting TRBD2. The V and J ends lost 4 bases and 2 bases, in that order; junction bases with no gene match: 6. The CDR3 runs to 16 residues. Per germline, CDR1 SEHNR and CDR2 FQNEAQ (reference sequence). CDR3: CASSSRLAGATYEQYF. CDR3 bases: TGTGCCAGCAGCTCCCGACTAGCGGGGGCAACCTACGAGCAGTACTTC.

This chain joins TRBV7-6 and TRBJ2-3; 9 bases map to TRBD2. CDR3 size: 18 residues. V dropped 1 base and J dropped 3; count of bases not matched to a gene: 11. The V gene's germline CDR1 is SGHVS and CDR2 FNYEAQ. The CDR3 DNA follows: TGTGCCAGCAGCTTAGAGTCCTGGCTAGCGGGACGAACAGATACGCAGTATTTT. Residues: CASSLESWLAGRTDTQYF.